These T cell receptor beta chains were read from a single sample in a study of shared clonotypes between healthy human individuals. Profiled with immunoSEQ multiplex PCR; TCRdb holds only in-frame clones, not every one. The table has about 2.1 million clones, just under 95% seen once; the top ten hold roughly 1.7%. The sequenced material came from naive CD8+ T cells from PBMCs. Every receptor here comes from a man aged 18 to 29 in good health. Some clones in this sample may be carry-over from other donors' samples. The CDR3 runs from the conserved cysteine through the conserved F or W. The D gene is left open where the match is weak. The size field is filled for only some rows; it gives once, few, many or a size class.

d_call	v_call	clone_size	j_call	cdr3_aa	cdr3_nt
.	TRBV18	.	TRBJ2-7	CASSPLHEQYF	TGTGCCAGCTCACCCCTTCACGAGCAGTACTTC
.	TRBV30	.	TRBJ1-4	CAWRPGTTTNEKLFF	TGTGCCTGGCGACCGGGGACCACAACTAATGAAAAACTGTTTTTT
TRBD2	TRBV7-8	.	TRBJ2-7	CASSSGTSGRWYEQYF	TGTGCCAGCAGCTCCGGGACTAGCGGGAGGTGGTACGAGCAGTACTTC
.	TRBV6-5	once	TRBJ2-5	CASSSTGFQETQYF	TGTGCCAGCAGTTCGACAGGATTCCAAGAGACCCAGTACTTC
.	TRBV5-5	.	TRBJ2-6	CASSSLAGDGSGANVLTF	TGTGCCAGCAGCTCCCTCGCAGGGGACGGCTCTGGGGCCAACGTCCTGACTTTC
.	TRBV11-2	.	TRBJ1-1	CASSFLEGTEAFF	TGTGCCAGCAGCTTTTTGGAGGGGACTGAAGCTTTCTTT
TRBD2	TRBV14	.	TRBJ2-1	CASSQGLAGSNEQFF	TGTGCCAGCAGCCAAGGGCTAGCGGGGAGCAATGAGCAGTTCTTC
.	TRBV13	.	TRBJ1-2	CASSLGQAPRYGYTF	TGTGCCAGCAGCTTAGGACAGGCCCCTAGGTATGGCTACACCTTC
TRBD1	TRBV6-1	.	TRBJ2-7	CASSETTGFYYEQYF	TGTGCCAGCAGTGAAACGACAGGGTTTTATTACGAGCAGTACTTC
.	TRBV27	.	TRBJ1-1	CASSLSRDNIGMNTEAFF	TGTGCCAGCAGTTTATCCCGGGACAATATAGGGATGAACACTGAAGCTTTCTTT
.	TRBV13	.	TRBJ2-7	CASSSQGVEQYF	TGTGCCAGCAGCTCACAGGGTGTCGAGCAGTACTTC
.	TRBV6-6	.	TRBJ2-3	CASTDGDTQYF	TGTGCCAGCACCGACGGAGATACGCAGTATTTT
.	TRBV7-9	.	TRBJ2-5	CASSLPEETQYF	TGTGCCAGCAGCTTACCGGAAGAGACCCAGTACTTC
.	TRBV7-9	once	TRBJ1-4	CASTGVQTGEKLFF	TGTGCCAGCACCGGGGTGCAAACGGGTGAAAAACTGTTTTTT
.	TRBV29-1	.	TRBJ2-7	CSTSAGGLEQYF	TGCAGCACCTCCGCCGGGGGGCTCGAGCAGTACTTC
TRBD2	TRBV5-4	.	TRBJ2-7	CASSSGLAGYEQYF	TGTGCCAGCAGCTCCGGACTAGCGGGCTACGAGCAGTACTTC
TRBD2	TRBV27	.	TRBJ2-1	CASSFILAGGNNEQFF	TGTGCCAGCAGTTTTATCCTAGCGGGAGGAAACAATGAGCAGTTCTTC
TRBD2	TRBV5-1	.	TRBJ2-1	CASSYGLAGAHEQFF	TGCGCCAGCAGCTACGGACTAGCGGGAGCGCATGAGCAGTTCTTC
.	TRBV19	.	TRBJ2-3	CASSPRLTSTDTQYF	TGTGCCAGTAGTCCCAGGTTGACTAGCACAGATACGCAGTATTTT
.	TRBV5-8	.	TRBJ2-7	CASSGVVEFSYEQYF	TGTGCCAGCAGCGGGGTGGTGGAATTCTCCTACGAGCAGTACTTC
.	TRBV19	.	TRBJ2-7	CASSFREPGYEQYF	TGTGCCAGTAGTTTTCGGGAGCCCGGCTACGAGCAGTACTTC
.	TRBV29-1	.	TRBJ1-2	CSVVGSLGTADNYGYTF	TGCAGCGTTGTTGGAAGCCTCGGAACAGCTGATAACTATGGCTACACCTTC
TRBD2	TRBV7-6	.	TRBJ2-1	CASSPALLAGGGNEQFF	TGTGCCAGCAGCCCAGCCCTTCTAGCGGGAGGGGGCAATGAGCAGTTCTTC
.	TRBV4-3	.	TRBJ1-2	CASSPRTGTAYGYTF	TGCGCCAGCAGCCCCAGGACCGGGACCGCCTATGGCTACACCTTC
.	TRBV15	.	TRBJ2-5	CATSRGVQETQYF	TGTGCCACCAGCAGGGGAGTTCAAGAGACCCAGTACTTC
.	TRBV12-5	.	TRBJ2-2	CASGLVPPTGHTGELFF	TGTGCTAGTGGTTTGGTACCCCCCACGGGCCACACCGGGGAGCTGTTTTTT
TRBD1	TRBV29-1	.	TRBJ1-2	CSVDLDRGRDYGYTF	TGCAGCGTTGACCTTGACAGGGGAAGGGACTATGGCTACACCTTC
.	TRBV6-1	.	TRBJ1-2	CASSESPGQRYGYTF	TGTGCCAGCAGTGAAAGTCCAGGGCAGAGGTATGGCTACACCTTC
TRBD2	TRBV29-1	.	TRBJ2-7	CSALGLAGGMYEQYF	TGCAGCGCTCTTGGACTAGCGGGAGGTATGTACGAGCAGTACTTC
.	TRBV4-1	.	TRBJ2-1	CASSQRTGTRVNEQFF	TGCGCCAGCAGCCAGCGAACCGGGACTCGTGTCAATGAGCAGTTCTTC
.	TRBV9	once	TRBJ2-5	CASSAERQGETQYF	TGTGCCAGCAGCGCGGAGAGGCAGGGAGAGACCCAGTACTTC
.	TRBV5-1	once	TRBJ2-7	CASSLASGAGEQYF	TGCGCCAGCAGCTTGGCGTCGGGGGCGGGCGAGCAGTACTTC
.	TRBV6-5	.	TRBJ2-3	CASSYSSGEVADTQYF	TGTGCCAGCAGTTACTCGTCAGGGGAAGTGGCAGATACGCAGTATTTT
.	TRBV7-9	.	TRBJ2-1	CASSKGNADEQFF	TGTGCCAGCAGCAAAGGTAACGCCGATGAGCAGTTCTTC
.	TRBV5-6	.	TRBJ2-7	CASSLGGGNHYEQYF	TGTGCCAGCAGCTTGGGTGGCGGCAACCACTACGAGCAGTACTTC
.	TRBV4-3	.	TRBJ2-1	CASSQDDPADNEQFF	TGCGCCAGCAGCCAAGATGACCCGGCCGACAACGAGCAGTTCTTC
.	TRBV4-3	.	TRBJ1-4	CASSPEGATNEKLFF	TGCGCCAGCAGCCCAGAAGGGGCAACTAATGAAAAACTGTTTTTT
TRBD2	TRBV7-2	once	TRBJ2-7	CASSGRASGILSYEQYF	TGTGCCAGCAGCGGTCGCGCTAGCGGGATCCTCTCCTACGAGCAGTACTTC
.	TRBV10-1	.	TRBJ2-3	CASSGGKGFPDTQYF	TGCGCCAGCAGTGGCGGGAAAGGGTTCCCAGATACGCAGTATTTT
.	TRBV7-8	.	TRBJ2-1	CASSLAWMVQNEQFF	TGTGCCAGCAGCTTAGCGTGGATGGTCCAGAATGAGCAGTTCTTC
.	TRBV4-1	.	TRBJ1-1	CASSFEEVNTEAFF	TGCGCCAGCAGCTTTGAGGAGGTGAACACTGAAGCTTTCTTT
.	TRBV7-3	.	TRBJ2-1	CASSLGGGIRWNEQFF	TGTGCCAGCAGCTTAGGTGGCGGGATCCGGTGGAATGAGCAGTTCTTC
TRBD1	TRBV27	.	TRBJ1-2	CASSLSAGQGYYGYTF	TGTGCCAGCAGTTTATCAGCGGGACAGGGTTACTATGGCTACACCTTC
TRBD2	TRBV28	.	TRBJ2-5	CASRIAGEGETQYF	TGTGCCAGCAGGATAGCGGGGGAAGGGGAGACCCAGTACTTC
.	TRBV9	.	TRBJ2-5	CASSLGARSGETQYF	TGTGCCAGCAGCTTAGGTGCCAGGTCCGGAGAGACCCAGTACTTC
TRBD2	TRBV19	.	TRBJ2-1	CASSIAGAGYNEQFF	TGTGCCAGTAGTATAGCGGGAGCGGGGTACAATGAGCAGTTCTTC
TRBD1	TRBV28	.	TRBJ1-2	CASSSSVRSGTGFGYTF	TGTGCCAGCAGTTCCTCCGTCCGTTCCGGGACAGGGTTTGGCTACACCTTC
TRBD1	TRBV16	.	TRBJ1-5	CASSQGTGWSNQPQHF	TGTGCCAGCAGCCAAGGGACAGGTTGGAGCAATCAGCCCCAGCATTTT
.	TRBV11-3	.	TRBJ2-5	CASSLDEEETQYF	TGTGCCAGCAGCTTGGATGAAGAGGAGACCCAGTACTTC
.	TRBV7-9	few	TRBJ1-1	CASSFSMNTEAFF	TGTGCCAGCAGCTTCTCGATGAACACTGAAGCTTTCTTT
.	TRBV5-4	.	TRBJ2-2	CASSPRYGTLTGELFF	TGTGCCAGCAGCCCCAGATATGGGACCCTCACCGGGGAGCTGTTTTTT
TRBD1	TRBV27	.	TRBJ1-1	CASSQDRSHTEAFF	TGTGCCAGCAGTCAGGACAGGTCCCACACTGAAGCTTTCTTT
.	TRBV15	.	TRBJ2-3	CATSRTRARGDTQYF	TGTGCCACCAGCAGGACCCGGGCCCGGGGAGATACGCAGTATTTT
.	TRBV9	.	TRBJ2-7	CASSVSGSYEQYF	TGTGCCAGCAGCGTAAGCGGTTCCTACGAGCAGTACTTC
.	TRBV9	.	TRBJ1-3	CASSDMVKLSGNTIYF	TGTGCCAGCAGCGACATGGTAAAGCTCTCTGGAAACACCATATATTTT